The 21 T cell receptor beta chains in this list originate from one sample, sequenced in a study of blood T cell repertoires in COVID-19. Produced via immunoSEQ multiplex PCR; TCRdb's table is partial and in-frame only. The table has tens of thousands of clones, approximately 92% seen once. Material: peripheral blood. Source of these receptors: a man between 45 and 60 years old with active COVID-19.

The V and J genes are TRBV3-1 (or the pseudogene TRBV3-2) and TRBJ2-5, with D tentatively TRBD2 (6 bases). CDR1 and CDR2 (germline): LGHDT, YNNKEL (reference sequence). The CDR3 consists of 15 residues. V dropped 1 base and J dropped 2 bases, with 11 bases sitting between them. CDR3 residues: CASSQGGIAQETQYF. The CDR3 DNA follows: TGTGCCAGCAGCCAAGGCGGGATCGCGCAAGAGACCCAGTACTTC.

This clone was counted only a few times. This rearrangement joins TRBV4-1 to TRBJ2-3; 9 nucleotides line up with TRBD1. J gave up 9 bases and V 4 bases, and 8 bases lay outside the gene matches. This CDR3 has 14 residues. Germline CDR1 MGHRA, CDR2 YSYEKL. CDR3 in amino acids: CASSRTGGEGTQYF. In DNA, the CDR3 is TGCGCCAGCAGCCGCACAGGGGGCGAAGGGACGCAGTATTTT.

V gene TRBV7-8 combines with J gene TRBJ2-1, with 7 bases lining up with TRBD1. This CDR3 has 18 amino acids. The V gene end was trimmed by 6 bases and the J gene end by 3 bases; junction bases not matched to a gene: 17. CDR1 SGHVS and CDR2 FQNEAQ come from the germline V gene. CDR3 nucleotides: TGTGCCAGCAGACCTCCAGGACAGGACCTCATGTACTACAATGAGCAGTTCTTC. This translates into CASRPPGQDLMYYNEQFF.

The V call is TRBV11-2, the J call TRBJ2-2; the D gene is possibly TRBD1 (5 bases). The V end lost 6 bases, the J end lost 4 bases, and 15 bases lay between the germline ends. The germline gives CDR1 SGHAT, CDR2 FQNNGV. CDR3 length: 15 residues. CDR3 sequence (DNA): TGTGCCAGCAGACTGTCCCAGGGCCTCACCGGGGAGCTGTTTTTT. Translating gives CASRLSQGLTGELFF.

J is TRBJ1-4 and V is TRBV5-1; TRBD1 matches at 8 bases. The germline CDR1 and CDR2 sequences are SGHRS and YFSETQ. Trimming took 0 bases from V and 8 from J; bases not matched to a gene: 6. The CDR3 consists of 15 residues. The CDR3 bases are TGCGCCAGCAGCTTGGCCCCGGCAGGGGGCGAAAAACTGTTTTTT. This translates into CASSLAPAGGEKLFF.

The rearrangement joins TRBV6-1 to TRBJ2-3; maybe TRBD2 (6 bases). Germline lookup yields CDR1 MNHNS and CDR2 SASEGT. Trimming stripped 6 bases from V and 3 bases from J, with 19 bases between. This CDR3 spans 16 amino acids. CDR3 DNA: TGTGCCAGCAGGGAAAACCCGACTAGGACTACAGATACGCAGTATTTT. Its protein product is CASRENPTRTTDTQYF.

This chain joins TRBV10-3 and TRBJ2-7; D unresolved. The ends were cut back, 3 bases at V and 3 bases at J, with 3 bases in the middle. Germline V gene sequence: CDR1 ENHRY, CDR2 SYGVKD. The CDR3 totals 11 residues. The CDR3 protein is CAISDNYEQYF. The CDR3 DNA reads TGTGCCATCAGTGATAACTACGAGCAGTACTTC.

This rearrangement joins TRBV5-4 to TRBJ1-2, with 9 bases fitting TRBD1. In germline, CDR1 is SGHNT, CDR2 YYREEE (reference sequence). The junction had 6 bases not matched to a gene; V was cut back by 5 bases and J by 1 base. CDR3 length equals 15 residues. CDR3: CASSSRDRDNYGYTF. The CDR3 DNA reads TGTGCCAGCAGTTCACGGGACAGGGATAACTATGGCTACACCTTC.

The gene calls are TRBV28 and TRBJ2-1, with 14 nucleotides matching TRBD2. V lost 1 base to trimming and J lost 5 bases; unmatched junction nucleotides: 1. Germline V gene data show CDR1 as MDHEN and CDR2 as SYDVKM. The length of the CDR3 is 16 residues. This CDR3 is CASSLLGLAGDNEQFF. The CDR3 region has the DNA TGTGCCAGCAGTTTATTGGGACTAGCGGGAGACAATGAGCAGTTCTTC.

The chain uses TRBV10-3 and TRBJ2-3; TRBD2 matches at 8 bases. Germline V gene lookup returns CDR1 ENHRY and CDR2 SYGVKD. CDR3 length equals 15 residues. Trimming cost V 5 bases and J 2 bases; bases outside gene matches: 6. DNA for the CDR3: TGTGCCATCAGTTCGGGCGGGGGGAACACAGATACGCAGTATTTT. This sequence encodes CAISSGGGNTDTQYF.

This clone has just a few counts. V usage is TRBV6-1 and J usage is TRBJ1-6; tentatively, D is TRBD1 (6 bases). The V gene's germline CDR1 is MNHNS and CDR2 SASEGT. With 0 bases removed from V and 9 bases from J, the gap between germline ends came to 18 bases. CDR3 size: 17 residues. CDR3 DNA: TGTGCCAGCAGTGAAGCGCTTGGAGGGAGGGGGAGTTCACCCCTCCACTTT. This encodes CASSEALGGRGSSPLHF.

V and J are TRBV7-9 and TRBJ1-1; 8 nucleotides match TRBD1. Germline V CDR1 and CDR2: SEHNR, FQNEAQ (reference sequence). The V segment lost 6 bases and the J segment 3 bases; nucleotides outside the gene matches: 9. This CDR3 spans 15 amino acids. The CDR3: CASRSPETGDTEAFF. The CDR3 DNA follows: TGTGCCAGCAGATCCCCGGAGACAGGGGACACTGAAGCTTTCTTT.

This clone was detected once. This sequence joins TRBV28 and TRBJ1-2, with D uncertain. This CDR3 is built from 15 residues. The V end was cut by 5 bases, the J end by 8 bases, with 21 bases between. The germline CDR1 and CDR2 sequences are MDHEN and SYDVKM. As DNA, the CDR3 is TGTGCCAGCAGTCCAACCGGGAGGTGGGAACGGGGCTACACCTTC. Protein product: CASSPTGRWERGYTF.

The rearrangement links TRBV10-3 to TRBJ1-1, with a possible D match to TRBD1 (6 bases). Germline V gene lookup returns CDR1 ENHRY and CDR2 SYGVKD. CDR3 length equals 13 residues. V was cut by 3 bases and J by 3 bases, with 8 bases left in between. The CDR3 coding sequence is TGTGCCATCAGTGAAGGGGGGGACACTGAAGCTTTCTTT. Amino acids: CAISEGGDTEAFF.

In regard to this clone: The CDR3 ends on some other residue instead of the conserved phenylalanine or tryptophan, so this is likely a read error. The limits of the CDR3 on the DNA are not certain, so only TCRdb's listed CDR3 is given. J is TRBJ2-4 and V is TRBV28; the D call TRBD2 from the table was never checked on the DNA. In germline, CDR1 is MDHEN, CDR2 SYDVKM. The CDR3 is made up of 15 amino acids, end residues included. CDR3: CASSPGGLAGWHSVL.

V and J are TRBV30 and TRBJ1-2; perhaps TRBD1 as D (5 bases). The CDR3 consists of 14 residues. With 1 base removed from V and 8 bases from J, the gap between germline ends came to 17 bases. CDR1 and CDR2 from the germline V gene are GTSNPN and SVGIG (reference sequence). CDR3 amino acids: CAWSGFGGTGGYTF. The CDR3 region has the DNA TGTGCCTGGAGTGGGTTCGGGGGAACCGGGGGCTACACCTTC.

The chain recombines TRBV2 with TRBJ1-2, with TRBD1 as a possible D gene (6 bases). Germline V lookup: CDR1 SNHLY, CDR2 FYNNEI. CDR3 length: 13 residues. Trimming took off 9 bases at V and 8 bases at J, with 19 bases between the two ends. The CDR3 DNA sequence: TGTGCCAGAGAGGACAGCCCGGGGGGAGGCTACACCTTC. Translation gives CAREDSPGGGYTF.

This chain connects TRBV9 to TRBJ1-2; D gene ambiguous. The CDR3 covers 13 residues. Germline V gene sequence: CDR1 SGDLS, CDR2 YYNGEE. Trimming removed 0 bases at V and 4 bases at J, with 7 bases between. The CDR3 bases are TGTGCCAGCAGCGTAGGAGTCGGCTATGGCTACACCTTC. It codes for CASSVGVGYGYTF.

The CDR3 protein is CASSLGRQETQYF. Here the CDR3 DNA reads TGTGCCAGTAGTCTAGGGAGACAAGAGACCCAGTACTTC. V usage is TRBV19 and J usage is TRBJ2-5; D perhaps matches TRBD2 (5 bases). Germline V gene data show CDR1 as LNHDA and CDR2 as SQIVND (reference sequence). V was cut by 5 bases and J by 2 bases, with 9 bases left in between. The CDR3 has 13 amino acids.

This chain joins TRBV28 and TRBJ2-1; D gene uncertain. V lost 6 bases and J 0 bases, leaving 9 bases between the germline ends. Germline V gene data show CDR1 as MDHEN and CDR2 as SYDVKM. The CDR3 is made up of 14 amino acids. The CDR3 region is CASREISSYNEQFF. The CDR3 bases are TGTGCCAGCAGGGAGATAAGCTCCTACAATGAGCAGTTCTTC.

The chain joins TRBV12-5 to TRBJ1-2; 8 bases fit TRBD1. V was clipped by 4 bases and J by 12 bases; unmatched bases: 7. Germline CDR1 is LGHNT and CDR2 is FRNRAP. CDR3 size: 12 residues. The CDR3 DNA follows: TGTGCTAGTGGTTCGGGACAGGTTGGTGACACCTTC. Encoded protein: CASGSGQVGDTF. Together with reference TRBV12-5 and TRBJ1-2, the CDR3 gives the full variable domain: DARVTQTPRHKVTEMGQEVTMRCQPILGHNTVFWYRQTMMQGLELLAYFRNRAPLDDSGMPKDRFSAEMPDATLATLKIQPSEPRDSAVYFCASGSGQVGDTFGSGTRLTVV.